A selection of T cell receptor beta chains follows, all from one sample in a study of cytomegalovirus exposure and HLA in healthy donors. Profiled with immunoSEQ multiplex PCR; TCRdb holds only in-frame clones, not every one. The sample records a few hundred thousand clones, 70% to 90% being singletons. Source material: PBMCs. The source of these receptors is a woman in her late teens or twenties in good health and CMV-seronegative. CDR3s include the opening cysteine and the closing phenylalanine or tryptophan. D genes are given only for firm matches. Clone size appears in some rows only: once, few, many, or a class for an expanded clone.

abundance	j_gene	v_gene	d_gene	CDR3aa	CDR3nt
once	TRBJ1-5	TRBV2	-	CASSPGSNSNQPQHF	TGTGCCAGCTCTCCGGGGTCCAATAGCAATCAGCCCCAGCATTTT
few	TRBJ1-2	TRBV9	TRBD1	CASSVQQGTDGYTF	TGTGCCAGCAGCGTCCAACAGGGGACGGATGGCTACACCTTC
once	TRBJ1-3	TRBV4-3	TRBD1	CASSQVTGGVDGNTIYF	TGCGCCAGCAGCCAGGTGACAGGGGGGGTCGATGGAAACACCATATATTTT
-	TRBJ2-3	TRBV4-2	-	CASSRPGLATDTQYF	TGTGCCAGCAGCCGGCCCGGACTGGCCACAGATACGCAGTATTTT
-	TRBJ2-7	TRBV7-2	TRBD2	CASSPRGTSDYEQYF	TGTGCCAGCAGCCCCCGTGGGACTAGCGACTACGAGCAGTACTTC
-	TRBJ2-1	TRBV29-1	TRBD2	CSVTRLAGGGEQFF	TGCAGCGTGACTCGGCTAGCGGGAGGTGGTGAGCAGTTCTTC
-	TRBJ1-1	TRBV2	TRBD1	CASSGQGGAAEAFF	TGTGCCAGCAGTGGACAGGGCGGCGCCGCTGAAGCTTTCTTT
-	TRBJ2-1	TRBV5-1	TRBD2	CASNLGGTSGSNEQFF	TGCGCCAGCAACCTTGGCGGGACTAGCGGGAGTAATGAGCAGTTCTTC
-	TRBJ2-5	TRBV19	-	CASSPSLQETQYF	TGTGCCAGTAGCCCCTCCCTACAAGAGACCCAGTACTTC
-	TRBJ2-7	TRBV29-1	TRBD2	CSVASGSYEQYF	TGCAGCGTTGCCAGCGGGAGCTACGAGCAGTACTTC
once	TRBJ2-1	TRBV2	TRBD1	CASSETLGQVGQFF	TGTGCCAGCAGTGAAACCCTAGGACAGGTGGGGCAGTTCTTC
-	TRBJ2-7	TRBV2	TRBD1	CASNPGQGGTYEQYF	TGTGCCAGCAACCCGGGACAGGGGGGAACCTACGAGCAGTACTTC
-	TRBJ1-4	TRBV25-1	-	CASSATHPGINEKLFF	TGTGCCAGCAGTGCAACTCATCCGGGAATAAATGAAAAACTGTTTTTT
-	TRBJ2-7	TRBV4-3	TRBD2	CASSQDWAGGRYEQYF	TGCGCCAGCAGCCAAGATTGGGCGGGAGGCCGGTACGAGCAGTACTTC
-	TRBJ1-4	TRBV11-3	-	CASSLQGEKLFF	TGTGCCAGCAGCTTACAGGGTGAAAAACTGTTTTTT
-	TRBJ2-2	TRBV7-8	TRBD2	CASSTTGTSPTGELFF	TGTGCCAGCAGTACAACCGGGACTAGCCCCACCGGGGAGCTGTTTTTT
-	TRBJ2-2	TRBV19	TRBD2	CASSIRPSGRAGELFF	TGTGCCAGTAGTATCCGTCCTAGCGGGAGGGCCGGGGAGCTGTTTTTT
-	TRBJ2-7	TRBV18	TRBD2	CASSPAGGAGSSYEQYF	TGTGCCAGCTCACCCGCAGGTGGAGCGGGGTCTTCCTACGAGCAGTACTTC
-	TRBJ1-5	TRBV5-1	-	CASSLEPGTAFRQPQHF	TGCGCCAGCAGCTTGGAACCAGGCACCGCTTTTCGTCAGCCCCAGCATTTT
-	TRBJ2-5	TRBV28	TRBD1	CASGPGQSKETQYF	TGTGCCAGCGGCCCGGGACAGAGTAAGGAGACCCAGTACTTC
once	TRBJ2-7	TRBV7-9	TRBD1	CASSPGTGYEQYF	TGTGCCAGCAGCCCAGGGACAGGCTACGAGCAGTACTTC
-	TRBJ1-4	TRBV4-2	-	CASSSLGAGRGPRGKLFF	TGTGCCAGCAGCTCCTTAGGGGCAGGGCGAGGTCCTCGCGGCAAACTGTTTTTT
-	TRBJ2-1	TRBV6-5	-	CASSSGNEQFF	TGTGCCAGCAGTAGCGGGAATGAGCAGTTCTTC
few	TRBJ1-5	TRBV7-8	-	CASSLGTFGQPQHF	TGTGCCAGCAGCTTGGGGACTTTCGGTCAGCCCCAGCATTTT
few	TRBJ2-2	TRBV7-3	-	CASGPHGGGELFF	TGTGCCAGCGGACCCCACGGGGGCGGGGAGCTGTTTTTT
few	TRBJ2-5	TRBV19	TRBD1	CASSIDQGAEETQYF	TGTGCCAGTAGTATCGATCAGGGGGCTGAGGAGACCCAGTACTTC
-	TRBJ2-2	TRBV9	-	CASSVGGGGKNTGELFF	TGTGCCAGCAGCGTAGGAGGGGGCGGGAAGAACACCGGGGAGCTGTTTTTT
-	TRBJ2-5	TRBV9	TRBD1	CASSATGETQYF	TGTGCCAGCAGCGCGACAGGGGAGACCCAGTACTTC
-	TRBJ1-1	TRBV28	-	CASHTNTEAFF	TGTGCCAGTCACACCAACACTGAAGCTTTCTTT
-	TRBJ2-7	TRBV28	TRBD1	CASSPADRVNEQYF	TGTGCCAGCAGTCCGGCGGACAGGGTCAACGAGCAGTACTTC
-	TRBJ2-3	TRBV4-2	TRBD2	CASSPSLAGPADTQYF	TGTGCCAGCAGCCCCTCTTTAGCGGGACCCGCAGATACGCAGTATTTT
many	TRBJ2-7	TRBV18	-	CASSGQGNYEQYF	TGTGCCAGCTCTGGGCAGGGAAACTACGAGCAGTACTTC
-	TRBJ2-1	TRBV27	TRBD2	CASISLRGNHEQFF	TGTGCCAGCATATCACTGCGGGGGAACCACGAGCAGTTCTTC
-	TRBJ2-5	TRBV10-3	TRBD2	CAISDVGGRGGTQYF	TGTGCCATCAGTGATGTTGGCGGGAGGGGGGGGACCCAGTACTTC
-	TRBJ2-7	TRBV2	TRBD2	CASNTGLLDYEQYF	TGTGCCAGCAATACGGGACTACTTGACTACGAGCAGTACTTC
-	TRBJ1-2	TRBV7-9	-	CAGGPRGDLDAGYTF	TGTGCCGGTGGGCCACGGGGAGACCTCGACGCTGGCTACACCTTC
-	TRBJ2-7	TRBV28	TRBD1	CASSSGGQSSYEQYF	TGTGCCAGCAGTTCAGGGGGACAGAGCTCCTACGAGCAGTACTTC
-	TRBJ2-7	TRBV10-3	TRBD2	CAISSGRENEQYF	TGTGCCATCAGTAGCGGGAGGGAGAACGAGCAGTACTTC
-	TRBJ2-7	TRBV20-1	-	CSARLAYEQYF	TGCAGTGCTAGACTAGCCTACGAGCAGTACTTC
-	TRBJ1-1	TRBV6-5	-	CASSYSAGWNTEAFF	TGTGCCAGCAGTTACTCGGCAGGGTGGAACACTGAAGCTTTCTTT
-	TRBJ2-7	TRBV4-1	TRBD2	CASSQGLGGGTSSYEQYF	TGCGCCAGCAGCCAAGGGTTGGGCGGGGGGACGAGCTCCTACGAGCAGTACTTC
-	TRBJ2-3	TRBV30	TRBD2	CAWNKGSSGSIADTQYF	TGTGCCTGGAATAAAGGGTCTAGCGGGAGTATTGCAGATACGCAGTATTTT
once	TRBJ1-5	TRBV6-5	TRBD1	CASSFRQGLFGQPQHF	TGTGCCAGCAGTTTCAGACAGGGCCTCTTTGGTCAGCCCCAGCATTTT
once	TRBJ1-2	TRBV5-6	-	CASSRDGVGYTF	TGTGCCAGCAGTCGGGATGGGGTTGGCTACACCTTC
-	TRBJ2-5	TRBV4-3	-	CASSPQYQETQYF	TGCGCCAGCAGCCCTCAGTACCAAGAGACCCAGTACTTC
-	TRBJ2-1	TRBV4-3	TRBD1	CASSQEKTGGRSNEQFF	TGCGCCAGCAGCCAAGAGAAGACAGGGGGCAGGTCGAATGAGCAGTTCTTC
-	TRBJ2-1	TRBV7-2	TRBD2	CASSSDWREGIDEQFF	TGTGCCAGCAGCTCTGACTGGCGGGAGGGTATAGATGAGCAGTTCTTC
once	TRBJ2-7	TRBV28	TRBD2	CASSSPPTSGISYEQYF	TGTGCCAGCAGTTCCCCCCCGACTAGCGGGATATCCTACGAGCAGTACTTC